Listed here are 25 T cell receptor beta chains from one sample, sequenced in a study of blood T cell repertoires in COVID-19. TCRdb's copy holds only in-frame clones and misses some; the assay was immunoSEQ multiplex PCR. The sample lists under 450,000 clones, less than 90% occurring once. Sequences were obtained from PBMCs or T cells enriched from blood (not recorded which). These receptors were collected from a woman aged 25 to 45 who had recovered from COVID-19.

The rearrangement uses TRBV18 and TRBJ2-1, with D hard to call. The germline V gene encodes CDR1 KGHSH and CDR2 LQKENI. With 2 bases removed from V and 5 bases from J, the gap between germline ends came to 10 bases. CDR3 size: 14 residues. CDR3 loop: CASSPALTDNEQFF. In DNA, the CDR3 is TGTGCCAGCTCACCAGCCCTTACAGACAATGAGCAGTTCTTC.

This clone was seen once. The chain joins TRBV2 to TRBJ2-7; 7 bases line up with TRBD1. The trim removed 6 bases at V and 5 bases at J, leaving 10 bases unmatched. The CDR3 has 14 amino acids. Germline CDR1 and CDR2: SNHLY and FYNNEI. CDR3 amino acids: CASRVGRGSDEQYF. The CDR3 DNA reads TGTGCCAGCAGAGTCGGCAGGGGGAGCGACGAGCAGTACTTC.

The gene calls are TRBV27 and TRBJ2-3, with TRBD2 matching over 7 bases. From germline, CDR1 is MNHEY and CDR2 SMNVEV (reference sequence). This CDR3 has 17 amino acids. J was trimmed by 0 bases and V by 3 bases; bases with no gene match: 9. The CDR3 protein is CASSFPGGSLSTDTQYF. The DNA for the CDR3 is TGTGCCAGCAGTTTTCCCGGCGGGAGTCTCAGCACAGATACGCAGTATTTT.

The chain combines TRBV6-5 with TRBJ2-7; TRBD1 matches 11 bases. The CDR3 totals 15 residues. From germline, CDR1 is MNHEY and CDR2 SVGAGI. V was clipped by 5 bases and J by 4 bases; unmatched bases: 7. For the CDR3, the DNA is TGTGCCAGCAGTCGGCCGGGACAGGGGGGTTACGAGCAGTACTTC. It yields the protein CASSRPGQGGYEQYF.

CDR3: CASSLTGIRPNSPLHF. In nucleotides, the CDR3 is TGTGCCAGCAGCTTAACAGGAATCCGACCTAATTCACCCCTCCACTTT. The chain employs TRBV11-2 and TRBJ1-6; D possibly corresponds to TRBD1 (5 bases). The germline CDR1 and CDR2 sequences are SGHAT and FQNNGV. This CDR3 region has 16 residues. The V end was cut by 2 bases, the J end by 6 bases, with 14 bases between.

The chain employs TRBV3-1 (or the pseudogene TRBV3-2) and TRBJ2-2, with TRBD2 matching 13 bases. Per the germline V gene, CDR1 is LGHDT and CDR2 is YNNKEL (reference sequence). The ends lost 1 base at V and 7 bases at J; junction bases unmatched: 12. The CDR3 is 19 residues long. CDR3 DNA: TGTGCCAGCAGCCAAGTCGGTACCGGACTAGCGGGAGCGAGCGGGGAGCTGTTTTTT. It specifies CASSQVGTGLAGASGELFF.

This chain uses TRBV3-1 (or the pseudogene TRBV3-2) with TRBJ1-2; D is possibly TRBD1 (5 bases). The CDR3 has 13 amino acids. The V end lost 3 bases, the J end lost 8 bases, and 13 bases lay between the germline ends. Germline V gene lookup returns CDR1 LGHDT and CDR2 YNNKEL (reference sequence). In DNA, the CDR3 is TGTGCCAGCAGCCAGGGGCCACTGGGGGGCTACACCTTC. The encoded protein is CASSQGPLGGYTF.

This chain joins TRBV7-2 and TRBJ2-7, with TRBD2 matching 7 bases. CDR3 size: 16 residues. Germline CDR1 is SGHTA and CDR2 is FQGNSA. Trimming at V came to 0 bases and at J to 2 bases, leaving 7 bases not matched to a gene. Written as DNA, the CDR3 is TGTGCCAGCAGCTTAGCAGCTAACCTAGCGGCCTACGAGCAGTACTTC. Amino acid sequence: CASSLAANLAAYEQYF.

V usage is TRBV5-1 and J usage is TRBJ2-1, with TRBD2 as a possible D gene (5 bases). The V end lost 4 bases, the J end lost 6 bases, and 17 bases lay between the germline ends. The CDR3 covers 15 residues. Germline CDR1 and CDR2: SGHRS and YFSETQ. Here the CDR3 reads CASSPREGGGNEQFF. For the CDR3, the DNA is TGCGCCAGCAGCCCTAGAGAGGGCGGAGGCAATGAGCAGTTCTTC.

This chain joins TRBV7-6 and TRBJ2-3; TRBD2 aligns across 11 bases. The CDR3 has 14 amino acids. Germline V gene sequence: CDR1 SGHVS, CDR2 FNYEAQ. The ends lost 5 bases at V and 5 bases at J; junction bases unmatched: 3. This CDR3 reads CASSPGLAVDTQYF. The CDR3, as DNA: TGTGCCAGCAGCCCGGGACTAGCGGTAGATACGCAGTATTTT.

This chain links TRBV9 with TRBJ2-5; TRBD2 aligns across 9 bases. This CDR3 is built from 16 residues. With 0 bases clipped from V and 4 bases from J, the junction kept 7 bases outside the gene matches. Germline V gene lookup returns CDR1 SGDLS and CDR2 YYNGEE. CDR3 in amino acids: CASSVGGLASGETQYF. The CDR3 region has the DNA TGTGCCAGCAGCGTAGGAGGACTAGCGAGCGGAGAGACCCAGTACTTC.

The chain uses TRBV12-3 or TRBV12-4 and TRBJ1-2; D call uncertain. CDR3 length: 13 residues. Trimming stripped 6 bases from V and 5 bases from J, with 13 bases between. This chain's CDR3 is CASRITGGYGYTF. CDR3 bases: TGTGCCAGCAGGATTACTGGAGGTTATGGCTACACCTTC.

The chain recombines TRBV4-1 with TRBJ2-7; 12 bases align to TRBD1. After removal of 0 bases from V and 7 bases from J, the junction contained 4 bases not matched to a gene. CDR1 and CDR2 (germline): MGHRA, YSYEKL. CDR3 length: 15 amino acids. DNA of the CDR3: TGCGCCAGCAGCCAAGAGGGACAGGGGGCGCGTGAGCAGTACTTC. Amino acids: CASSQEGQGAREQYF.

This sequence joins TRBV6-1 and TRBJ1-1; D is unclear. The CDR3 covers 12 residues. Germline V gene sequence: CDR1 MNHNS, CDR2 SASEGT. Trimming pared 2 bases from V and 2 bases from J, leaving 3 bases between. CDR3 nucleotide sequence: TGTGCCAGCAGTGAATTAAACACTGAAGCTTTCTTT. Translation gives CASSELNTEAFF.

The chain links TRBV24-1 to TRBJ2-5; D may be TRBD2 (6 bases). The length of the CDR3 is 15 residues. From germline, CDR1 is KGHDR and CDR2 SFDVKD. V was shortened by 1 base and J by 1 base, with 9 bases between the two germline ends. The CDR3 DNA sequence: TGTGCCACCAGTGATTTTTCCGGGGGCCAAGAGACCCAGTACTTC. This sequence encodes CATSDFSGGQETQYF.

The genes are TRBV5-1 and TRBJ1-4; 7 bases agree with TRBD1. CDR1 is SGHRS and CDR2 is YFSETQ in the germline V gene. The trim removed 2 bases at V and 7 bases at J, leaving 2 bases unmatched. The CDR3 loop spans 13 amino acids. DNA for the CDR3: TGCGCCAGCAGCTTACCAGGGGGTGAAAAACTGTTTTTT. This codes for CASSLPGGEKLFF. Using reference TRBV5-1 and TRBJ1-4 for the parts outside the CDR3, the full variable domain is KAGVTQTPRYLIKTRGQQVTLSCSPISGHRSVSWYQQTPGQGLQFLFEYFSETQRNKGNFPGRFSGRQFSNSRSEMNVSTLELGDSALYLCASSLPGGEKLFFGSGTQLSVL.

The chain recombines TRBV2 with TRBJ2-7; 8 bases line up with TRBD2. CDR3 length: 14 amino acids. The germline gives CDR1 SNHLY, CDR2 FYNNEI. After removal of 7 bases from V and 5 bases from J, the junction contained 10 bases not matched to a gene. CDR3 residues: CASTPLPGGDEQYF. The CDR3 region has the DNA TGTGCCAGCACTCCTCTCCCCGGGGGGGACGAGCAGTACTTC.

The J gene is TRBJ2-2, the V gene TRBV5-1, with 12 bases aligning to TRBD2. The CDR3 length is 16 residues. V shed 4 bases, J shed 8 bases, and the junction held 9 bases outside the gene matches. Germline V gene lookup returns CDR1 SGHRS and CDR2 YFSETQ. In DNA, the CDR3 is TGCGCCAGCAGCGATGGACTAGCGGGGCAGGGAGGGGAGCTGTTTTTT. This encodes CASSDGLAGQGGELFF.

The chain uses TRBV27 and TRBJ2-1, with no clear D. The CDR3 contains 13 residues. Trimming removed 3 bases from V and 5 bases from J, with 8 bases in between. Germline CDR1 and CDR2: MNHEY and SMNVEV (reference sequence). CDR3 nucleotide sequence: TGTGCCAGCAGTTTGTTAGTTGACAATGAGCAGTTCTTC. This sequence encodes CASSLLVDNEQFF.

In this sample, this clone turned up once. This chain joins TRBV7-2 and TRBJ2-7; a possible D gene is TRBD1 (6 bases). In germline, CDR1 is SGHTA, CDR2 FQGNSA. Trimming took 2 bases from V and 5 from J, leaving 16 bases between them. The CDR3 runs 15 residues. This CDR3 reads CASSLPLTYRDEQYF. Here the CDR3 DNA reads TGTGCCAGCAGCTTACCCTTAACTTACAGGGACGAGCAGTACTTC.

CDR3 DNA: TGTGCCACCAGCAGTACCCGGGACAGCTACGAGCAGTACTTC. Amino acid sequence: CATSSTRDSYEQYF. The rearrangement links TRBV15 to TRBJ2-7, with 7 bases matching TRBD1. The trim removed 3 bases at V and 3 bases at J, leaving 5 bases unmatched. The CDR3 runs 14 residues. CDR1 is LNHNV and CDR2 is YYDKDF in the germline V gene (reference sequence).

The gene calls are TRBV11-1 and TRBJ2-3, with D tentatively TRBD1 (6 bases). The V gene's germline CDR1 is SGHAT and CDR2 FQDESV (reference sequence). This CDR3 region has 13 residues. Trimming left V 6 bases short and J 4 bases short, with 11 bases between. The CDR3 region is CASRYRVADTQYF. Written as DNA, the CDR3 is TGTGCCAGCAGATACAGGGTGGCAGATACGCAGTATTTT.

This chain links TRBV7-2 with TRBJ2-3; a weak D match, TRBD2 (5 bases). The CDR3 runs to 14 residues. Per the germline V gene, CDR1 is SGHTA and CDR2 is FQGNSA. Trimming took off 3 bases at V and 0 bases at J, with 7 bases between the two ends. DNA for the CDR3: TGTGCCAGCAGCTTGGACTGGAGCACAGATACGCAGTATTTT. It is translated as CASSLDWSTDTQYF.

The chain employs TRBV7-2 and TRBJ2-2; maybe TRBD1 (6 bases). The V and J ends lost 5 bases and 3 bases respectively, with 10 bases between them. Germline CDR1 is SGHTA and CDR2 is FQGNSA. The CDR3 runs to 14 residues. The CDR3, as DNA: TGTGCCAGCAGCCTCGGACAGTACACCGGGGAGCTGTTTTTT. The encoded protein is CASSLGQYTGELFF.

The chain joins TRBV6-1 to TRBJ2-7, with 8 positions matching TRBD1. The V and J ends lost 0 bases and 0 bases, in that order; junction bases with no gene match: 7. This CDR3 comprises 17 residues. CDR1 and CDR2 from the germline V gene are MNHNS and SASEGT. The CDR3 protein is CASSEALGTGYSYEQYF. CDR3 DNA sequence: TGTGCCAGCAGTGAAGCGTTAGGGACAGGATACTCCTACGAGCAGTACTTC.